This T cell receptor (beta chain) originates from a study of blood T cell repertoires in COVID-19. On the study more broadly: Italy, Spain and the United States were the sources of the convalescent and acute COVID-19 samples. In each case, the material was cDNA or gDNA derived from T cells, B-cell-depleted T cells, or PBMCs.

The germline CDR1 and CDR2 sequences are MNHEY and SMNVEV (reference sequence). The junction had 10 bases not matched to a gene; V was cut back by 5 bases and J by 5 bases. The CDR3 is made up of 16 amino acids. Authors' analysis steps: Estimation of nucleated cell counts was performed using reference gene primer amplification. Sequenced by immunoSEQ multiplex PCR; TCRdb stores in-frame clones only, minus some. The D gene and trimming were derived from the DNA, and the V and J assignments and clone size from that table. The table records about 120,000 clones, approximately 87% of them present only once.

This rearrangement joins TRBV27 to TRBJ2-5, with TRBD2 matching over 11 bases. Sequenced sample: peripheral blood. This TCR was recovered from a woman between 45 and 60 years old with acute or convalescent COVID-19. In DNA form, the CDR3 reads TGTGCCAGCAGTCCAAACCCGGGACTAGCGGTGGAGACCCAGTACTTC. Translated, it gives CASSPNPGLAVETQYF.